This T cell receptor beta chain was recorded in a study of blood T cell repertoires in COVID-19. Overall study context: PBMCs, B-cell-depleted T cells, or T cells provided the cDNA or gDNA that made up the material.

Produced via immunoSEQ multiplex PCR; TCRdb's table is partial and in-frame only. The sample lists approximately 51,000 clones, approximately 86% occurring once. Between the trimmed V and J ends, which lost 5 bases and 0 bases, there was a span of 12 bases. Germline CDR1 and CDR2: SQVTM and ANQGSEA. There are 14 residues in the CDR3. The chain links TRBV29-1 to TRBJ2-3; D remains unclear. Sequencing used peripheral blood. The receptor comes from a human donor in a cohort sampled during active COVID-19. CDR3 amino acids: CSVRGSASTDTQYF. As DNA, the CDR3 is TGCAGCGTTCGCGGAAGTGCTAGCACAGATACGCAGTATTTT.